The rows below give T cell receptor beta chains drawn from one sample of a study of T-cell reconstitution after alpha-beta-depleted transplantation in children. Each CDR3 protein is one row after TCRdb ran MiXCR on the PCR reads. The table records hundreds of thousands of distinct CDR3 sequences, roughly 15% of them present only once. The material was PBMCs, mostly from graft donor cells, obtained 360 days after TCRalphabeta/CD19-depleted stem cell transplant. The origin of the receptors is a male patient between 2 and 10 years old who had a stem cell transplant for acute lymphoblastic leukemia, so the T cells may come from the graft donor. CDR3s include the opening cysteine and the closing phenylalanine or tryptophan. A D gene is named only where the DNA matches it firmly. Clone size is given for some rows only: seen once, a few or many times, or a class if the clone is expanded.

clone size	V gene	J gene	D gene	CDR3 protein	CDR3 DNA
few	TRBV21-1	TRBJ2-1	-	CASSNPLRGSRNEQFF	TGTGCCAGCAGCAACCCCCTCAGGGGGTCTAGGAATGAGCAGTTCTTC
many	TRBV4-2	TRBJ2-3	-	CASSQDRPERPDTQYF	TGTGCCAGCAGCCAAGACAGGCCCGAACGTCCAGATACGCAGTATTTT
-	TRBV7-9	TRBJ2-7	TRBD2	CASSAQNPGLAQYEQYF	TGTGCCAGCAGCGCACAGAATCCGGGACTAGCTCAGTACGAGCAGTACTTC
-	TRBV7-9	TRBJ2-3	-	CASSFVSMTFYTQYF	TGTGCCAGCAGCTTCGTCTCGATGACTTTCTATACGCAGTATTTT
many	TRBV7-6	TRBJ2-1	TRBD2	CASSLRAGKGYNEQFF	TGTGCCAGCAGCTTAAGAGCGGGGAAAGGCTACAATGAGCAGTTCTTC
-	TRBV6-5	TRBJ2-7	-	CASSYSGTFSYEQYF	TGTGCCAGCAGTTACTCGGGGACCTTCTCCTACGAGCAGTACTTC
-	TRBV5-5	TRBJ1-1	-	CASSLGVSLNTEAFF	TGTGCCAGCAGCTTGGGTGTCAGCCTGAACACTGAAGCTTTCTTT
-	TRBV12-3/TRBV12-4	TRBJ1-1	TRBD1	CASSLGTGAEAFF	TGTGCCAGCAGTCTCGGGACAGGGGCTGAAGCTTTCTTT
-	TRBV11-1	TRBJ2-1	-	CASGRRGNEQFF	TGTGCCAGCGGCCGCCGGGGCAATGAGCAGTTCTTC
few	TRBV9	TRBJ1-1	-	CASQGLNTEAFF	TGTGCCTCCCAGGGTTTGAACACTGAAGCTTTCTTT
few	TRBV15	TRBJ2-3	-	CATSPNSGFLTDTQYF	TGTGCCACCAGCCCTAACAGCGGGTTCCTCACAGATACGCAGTATTTT
few	TRBV24-1	TRBJ1-1	-	CATSAQGGTEAFF	TGTGCCACCAGTGCACAGGGAGGGACTGAAGCTTTCTTT
few	TRBV6-1	TRBJ2-4	TRBD2	CASREAGDGGNIQYF	TGTGCCAGCAGGGAAGCGGGAGACGGGGGAAACATTCAGTACTTC
many	TRBV5-5	TRBJ1-6	-	CASSWIEPVFAPLHF	TGTGCCAGCAGCTGGATCGAGCCAGTCTTCGCACCCCTCCACTTT
many	TRBV12-3/TRBV12-4	TRBJ2-1	-	CASSLGGMGGNEQFF	TGTGCCAGCAGTTTAGGCGGAATGGGGGGCAATGAGCAGTTCTTC
-	TRBV3-1	TRBJ1-1	-	CASSQSPAVPNTEAFF	TGTGCCAGCAGCCAAAGTCCAGCCGTACCGAACACTGAAGCTTTCTTT
few	TRBV10-3	TRBJ1-6	TRBD1	CAISAQGANSPLHF	TGTGCCATCAGTGCCCAGGGGGCGAATTCACCCCTCCACTTT
-	TRBV10-3	TRBJ2-7	TRBD1	CATGTGDLYEQYF	TGTGCCACCGGGACAGGGGATCTCTACGAGCAGTACTTC
few	TRBV5-1	TRBJ2-7	TRBD1	CASTLVGTGEREQYF	TGCGCCAGCACACTCGTCGGGACAGGGGAGCGAGAGCAGTACTTC
-	TRBV2	TRBJ2-4	TRBD2	CASFGLAEVLGNIQYF	TGTGCCAGCTTTGGACTAGCGGAGGTCCTTGGAAACATTCAGTACTTC
-	TRBV12-3/TRBV12-4	TRBJ2-1	TRBD2	CASRALAGAYNEQFF	TGTGCCAGCAGAGCCCTAGCGGGAGCTTACAATGAGCAGTTCTTC
-	TRBV7-9	TRBJ2-1	TRBD2	CASSASLAVSYNEQFF	TGTGCCAGCAGCGCCTCACTAGCGGTCTCCTACAATGAGCAGTTCTTC
few	TRBV4-3	TRBJ2-2	-	CASSQDLPGNTGELFF	TGCGCCAGCAGCCAAGATCTCCCAGGGAACACCGGGGAGCTGTTTTTT
-	TRBV7-9	TRBJ2-5	-	CASSPGLTKETQYF	TGTGCCAGCAGCCCGGGACTGACTAAAGAGACCCAGTACTTC
-	TRBV28	TRBJ2-3	-	CASSFLGRGLSTDTQYF	TGTGCCAGCAGTTTCCTAGGGCGGGGACTTTCCACAGATACGCAGTATTTT
many	TRBV12-3/TRBV12-4	TRBJ2-1	TRBD2	CASSLVASGSPEQFF	TGTGCCAGCAGTTTAGTTGCTAGCGGGAGCCCTGAGCAGTTCTTC
few	TRBV20-1	TRBJ2-2	-	CSAPGPRQTGELFF	TGCAGTGCCCCGGGACCCCGTCAAACCGGGGAGCTGTTTTTT
many	TRBV5-1	TRBJ2-2	TRBD2	CASSWGLTNTGELFF	TGCGCCAGCAGCTGGGGACTAACGAACACCGGGGAGCTGTTTTTT
few	TRBV12-3/TRBV12-4	TRBJ1-2	-	CASSLGTEYGYTF	TGTGCCAGCAGTTTAGGTACCGAGTATGGCTACACCTTC
few	TRBV4-1	TRBJ1-6	-	CASSQDGARGGGSPLHF	TGCGCCAGCAGCCAAGATGGAGCAAGAGGGGGTGGTTCACCCCTCCACTTT
few	TRBV7-9	TRBJ2-3	TRBD2	CASSGEGLAATDTQYF	TGTGCCAGCAGCGGGGAGGGACTAGCGGCCACAGATACGCAGTATTTT
-	TRBV6-5	TRBJ2-2	TRBD1	CASSHRDSYTGELFF	TGTGCCAGCAGTCACCGGGACAGTTACACCGGGGAGCTGTTTTTT
few	TRBV20-1	TRBJ2-1	TRBD2	CSAKLAGASEQFF	TGCAGTGCTAAACTAGCGGGAGCAAGTGAGCAGTTCTTC
few	TRBV24-1	TRBJ2-1	-	CATSDLLGGNEQFF	TGTGCCACCAGTGATTTGTTGGGGGGCAATGAGCAGTTCTTC
once	TRBV29-1	TRBJ2-7	TRBD2	CSVSGGLGAEQYF	TGCAGCGTGTCCGGGGGACTAGGCGCCGAGCAGTACTTC
-	TRBV5-5	TRBJ2-5	TRBD1	CASSMGQVLRYQETQYF	TGTGCCAGCAGCATGGGACAGGTTCTGCGGTACCAAGAGACCCAGTACTTC
few	TRBV7-2	TRBJ1-1	-	CASSKQEGFEAFF	TGTGCCAGCAGCAAGCAAGAAGGGTTTGAAGCTTTCTTT
few	TRBV15	TRBJ2-1	-	CATTPLQLGGDEQFF	TGTGCCACCACCCCACTGCAACTCGGGGGAGATGAGCAGTTCTTC
-	TRBV7-9	TRBJ1-2	-	CASSLSGGADYGYTF	TGTGCCAGCAGCTTGAGTGGGGGGGCTGACTATGGCTACACCTTC
few	TRBV2	TRBJ1-5	-	CASRETGSNQPQHF	TGTGCCAGCAGGGAGACAGGTTCCAATCAGCCCCAGCATTTT
few	TRBV4-3	TRBJ2-3	TRBD2	CASSQDLTSGSRAGDTQYF	TGCGCCAGCAGCCAAGACTTGACTAGCGGCTCCCGGGCGGGAGATACGCAGTATTTT
-	TRBV5-1	TRBJ1-1	-	CASSLTPRGGTEAFF	TGCGCCAGCAGCTTGACCCCACGTGGCGGCACTGAAGCTTTCTTT
once	TRBV28	TRBJ2-3	-	CASNPSGYPSTDTQYF	TGTGCCAGCAACCCCTCAGGCTATCCTAGCACAGATACGCAGTATTTT
few	TRBV28	TRBJ2-7	-	CASSLFGPNEEQYF	TGTGCCAGCAGTTTATTTGGACCAAATGAAGAGCAGTACTTC
-	TRBV4-1	TRBJ1-6	-	CASSQALGGGESSPLHF	TGCGCCAGCAGCCAAGCTCTCGGGGGAGGGGAAAGCTCACCCCTCCACTTT